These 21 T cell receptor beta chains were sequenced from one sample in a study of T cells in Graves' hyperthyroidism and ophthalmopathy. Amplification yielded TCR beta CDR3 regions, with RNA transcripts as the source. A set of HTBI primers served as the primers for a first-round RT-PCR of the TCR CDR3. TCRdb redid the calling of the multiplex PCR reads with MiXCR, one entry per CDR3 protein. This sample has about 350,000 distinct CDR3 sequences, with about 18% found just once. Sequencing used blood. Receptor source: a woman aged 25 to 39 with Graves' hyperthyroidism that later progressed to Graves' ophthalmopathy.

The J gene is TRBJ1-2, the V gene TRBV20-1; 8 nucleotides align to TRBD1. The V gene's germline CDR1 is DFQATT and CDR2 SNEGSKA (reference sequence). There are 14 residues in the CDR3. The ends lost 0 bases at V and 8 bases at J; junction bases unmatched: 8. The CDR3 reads CSARDRTGNGGYTF. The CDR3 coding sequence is TGCAGTGCTAGAGATAGGACAGGGAACGGAGGCTACACCTTC.

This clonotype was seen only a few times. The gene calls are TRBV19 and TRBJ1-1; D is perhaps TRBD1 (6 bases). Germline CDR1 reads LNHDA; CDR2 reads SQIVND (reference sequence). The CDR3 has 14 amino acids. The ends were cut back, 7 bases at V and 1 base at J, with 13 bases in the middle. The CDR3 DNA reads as TGTGCCAGTACCCTACAGGGAACGAACACTGAAGCTTTCTTT. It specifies CASTLQGTNTEAFF.

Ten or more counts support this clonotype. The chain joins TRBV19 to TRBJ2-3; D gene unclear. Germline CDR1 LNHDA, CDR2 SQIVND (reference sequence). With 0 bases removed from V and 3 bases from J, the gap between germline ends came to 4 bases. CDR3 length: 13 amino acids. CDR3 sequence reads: CASSIDVTDTQYF. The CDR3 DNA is TGTGCCAGTAGTATAGACGTGACAGATACGCAGTATTTT.

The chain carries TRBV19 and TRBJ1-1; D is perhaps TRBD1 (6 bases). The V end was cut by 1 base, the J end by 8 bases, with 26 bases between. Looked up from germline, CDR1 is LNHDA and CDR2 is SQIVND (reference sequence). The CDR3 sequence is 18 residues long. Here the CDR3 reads CASSIVERDIAIKEEAFF. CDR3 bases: TGTGCCAGTAGTATAGTAGAGCGGGACATCGCCATAAAGGAGGAAGCTTTCTTT. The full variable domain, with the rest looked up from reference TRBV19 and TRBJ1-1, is DGGITQSPKYLFRKEGQNVTLSCEQNLNHDAMYWYRQDPGQGLRLIYYSQIVNDFQKGDIAEGYSVSREKKESFPLTVTSAQKNPTAFYLCASSIVERDIAIKEEAFFGQGTRLTVV.

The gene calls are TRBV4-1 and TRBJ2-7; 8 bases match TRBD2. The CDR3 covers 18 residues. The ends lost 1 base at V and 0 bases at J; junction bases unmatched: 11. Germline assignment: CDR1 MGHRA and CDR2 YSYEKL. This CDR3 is CASSQVISGEDFSYEQYF. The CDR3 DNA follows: TGCGCCAGCAGCCAAGTGATTAGCGGGGAAGACTTCTCCTACGAGCAGTACTTC.

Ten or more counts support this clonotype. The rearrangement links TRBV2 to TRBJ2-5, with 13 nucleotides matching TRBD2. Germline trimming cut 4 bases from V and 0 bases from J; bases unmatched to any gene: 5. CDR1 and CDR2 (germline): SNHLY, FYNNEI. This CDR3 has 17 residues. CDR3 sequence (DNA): TGTGCCAGCAGTGGTACTAGCGGGGGGGTCGACCAAGAGACCCAGTACTTC. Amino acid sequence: CASSGTSGGVDQETQYF.

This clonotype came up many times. CDR3 amino acids: CASSASDRERSYEQYF. The CDR3, as DNA: TGTGCCAGCAGTGCCTCGGACAGGGAGCGCTCCTACGAGCAGTACTTC. The chain combines TRBV25-1 with TRBJ2-7, with 8 bases lining up with TRBD1. The CDR3 extends over 16 amino acids. Germline V CDR1 and CDR2: MGHDK, SYGVNS. V was pared by 4 bases and J by 0 bases, with 8 bases of the junction left unmatched.

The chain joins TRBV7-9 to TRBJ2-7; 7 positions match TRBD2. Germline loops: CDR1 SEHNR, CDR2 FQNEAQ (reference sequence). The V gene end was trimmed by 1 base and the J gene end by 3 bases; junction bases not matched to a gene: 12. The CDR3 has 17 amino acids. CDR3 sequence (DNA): TGTGCCAGCAGCTTAGGCCACCACCGGGGGGAAGACTACGAGCAGTACTTC. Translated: CASSLGHHRGEDYEQYF.

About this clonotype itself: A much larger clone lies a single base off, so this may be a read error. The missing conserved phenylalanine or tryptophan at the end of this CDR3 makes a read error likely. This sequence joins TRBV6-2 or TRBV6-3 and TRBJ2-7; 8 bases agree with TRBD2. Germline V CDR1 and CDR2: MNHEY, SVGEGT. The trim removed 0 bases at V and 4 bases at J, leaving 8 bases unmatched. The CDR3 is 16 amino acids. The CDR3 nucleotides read TGTGCCAGCAGTTACTCTCTCCAGCGGGAGTTGTACGAGCAGTACCTC. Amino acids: CASSYSLQRELYEQYL.

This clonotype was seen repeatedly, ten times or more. The CDR3 here is CASSLDWGQGYEQYF. CDR3 DNA sequence: TGTGCCAGCAGCTTAGATTGGGGCCAGGGCTACGAGCAGTACTTC. J is TRBJ2-7 and V is TRBV11-2; possibly TRBD1 for D (5 bases). Germline assignment: CDR1 SGHAT and CDR2 FQNNGV. Trimming left V 0 bases short and J 3 bases short, with 12 bases between. The CDR3 has 15 residues.

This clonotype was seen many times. CDR3 in DNA: TGCAGCGCCGCCACCGGGACAGGGCGCCAGCCCCAGCATTTT. Its translation is CSAATGTGRQPQHF. The chain links TRBV29-1 to TRBJ1-5; 9 nucleotides agree with TRBD1. CDR3 size: 14 residues. CDR1 and CDR2 (germline): SQVTM, ANQGSEA. J lost 7 bases, V lost 7 bases, and 11 bases had no gene match.

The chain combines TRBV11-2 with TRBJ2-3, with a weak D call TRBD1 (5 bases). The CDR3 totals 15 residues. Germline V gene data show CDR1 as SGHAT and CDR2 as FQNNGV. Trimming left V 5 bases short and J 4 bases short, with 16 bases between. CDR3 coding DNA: TGTGCCAGCAGCCAAGACCGTCCCAGGGCAGATACGCAGTATTTT. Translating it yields CASSQDRPRADTQYF. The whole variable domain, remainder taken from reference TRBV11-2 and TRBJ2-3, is EAGVAQSPRYKIIEKRQSVAFWCNPISGHATLYWYQQILGQGPKLLIQFQNNGVVDDSQLPKDRFSAERLKGVDSTLKIQPAKLEDSAVYLCASSQDRPRADTQYFGPGTRLTVL.

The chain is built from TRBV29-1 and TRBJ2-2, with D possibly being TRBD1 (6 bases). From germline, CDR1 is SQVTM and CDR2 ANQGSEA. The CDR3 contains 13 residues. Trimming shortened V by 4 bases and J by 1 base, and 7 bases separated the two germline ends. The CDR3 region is CSVVGQNTGELFF. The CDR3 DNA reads TGCAGCGTTGTGGGACAGAACACCGGGGAGCTGTTTTTT.

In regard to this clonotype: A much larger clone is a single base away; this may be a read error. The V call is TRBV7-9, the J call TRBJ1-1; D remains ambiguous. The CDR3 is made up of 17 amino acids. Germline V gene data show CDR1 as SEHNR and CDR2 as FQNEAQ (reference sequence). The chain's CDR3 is CVSSLVGLGAENTEAFF. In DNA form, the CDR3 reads TGTGTCAGCAGCTTAGTGGGGTTGGGTGCGGAGAACACTGAAGCTTTCTTT.

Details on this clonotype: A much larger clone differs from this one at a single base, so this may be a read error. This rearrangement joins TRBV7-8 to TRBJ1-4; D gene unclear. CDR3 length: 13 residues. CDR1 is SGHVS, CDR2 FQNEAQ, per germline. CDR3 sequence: CANSEWADAKLFF. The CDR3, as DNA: TGTGCCAACAGCGAATGGGCGGACGCGAAACTGTTTTTT. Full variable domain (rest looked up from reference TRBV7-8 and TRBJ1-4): GAGVSQSPRYKVAKRGQDVALRCDPISGHVSLFWYQQALGQGPEFLTYFQNEAQLDKSGLPSDRFFAERPEGSVSTLKIQRTQQEDSAVYLCANSEWADAKLFFGSGTQLSVL.

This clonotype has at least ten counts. CDR3 sequence: CASSQEGTTDTQYF. CDR3 DNA sequence: TGTGCCAGCAGCCAAGAAGGGACCACAGATACGCAGTATTTT. This chain links TRBV3-1 with TRBJ2-3; either TRBD1 or TRBD2 may fit D (5 bases each). The CDR3 has 14 residues. With 0 bases removed from V and 2 bases from J, the gap between germline ends came to 6 bases. Per germline, CDR1 LGHDT and CDR2 YNNKEL (reference sequence).

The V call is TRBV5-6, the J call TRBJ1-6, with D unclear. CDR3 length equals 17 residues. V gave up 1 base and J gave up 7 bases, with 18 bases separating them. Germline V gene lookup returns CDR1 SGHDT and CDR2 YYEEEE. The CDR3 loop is CASSLFPMGISNSPLHF. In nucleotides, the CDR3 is TGTGCCAGCAGCTTGTTCCCGATGGGGATATCAAATTCACCCCTCCACTTT.

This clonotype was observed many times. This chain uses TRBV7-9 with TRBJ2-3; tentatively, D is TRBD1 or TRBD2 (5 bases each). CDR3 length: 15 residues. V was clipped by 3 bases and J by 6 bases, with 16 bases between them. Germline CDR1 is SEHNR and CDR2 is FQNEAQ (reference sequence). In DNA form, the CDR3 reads TGTGCCAGCAGCTTCTGGAGAACCGAGGGGGATACGCAGTATTTT. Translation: CASSFWRTEGDTQYF. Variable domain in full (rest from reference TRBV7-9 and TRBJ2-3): DTGVSQNPRHKITKRGQNVTFRCDPISEHNRLYWYRQTLGQGPEFLTYFQNEAQLEKSRLLSDRFSAERPKGSFSTLEIQRTEQGDSAMYLCASSFWRTEGDTQYFGPGTRLTVL.

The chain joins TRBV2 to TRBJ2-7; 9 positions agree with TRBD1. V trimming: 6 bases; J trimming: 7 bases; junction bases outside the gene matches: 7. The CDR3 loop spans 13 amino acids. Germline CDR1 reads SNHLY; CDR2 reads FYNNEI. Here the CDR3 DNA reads TGTGCCAGCAGCCCGGACAGGGGTCGGGAGCAGTACTTC. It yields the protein CASSPDRGREQYF.

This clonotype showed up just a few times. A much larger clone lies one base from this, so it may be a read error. CDR3 residues: CAIGEPGVDVYEQYF. In DNA form, the CDR3 reads TGTGCCATCGGTGAACCAGGGGTTGATGTGTACGAGCAGTACTTC. V and J are TRBV10-3 and TRBJ2-7; D possibly corresponds to TRBD1 (6 bases). CDR3 length equals 15 residues. Per germline, CDR1 ENHRY and CDR2 SYGVKD.

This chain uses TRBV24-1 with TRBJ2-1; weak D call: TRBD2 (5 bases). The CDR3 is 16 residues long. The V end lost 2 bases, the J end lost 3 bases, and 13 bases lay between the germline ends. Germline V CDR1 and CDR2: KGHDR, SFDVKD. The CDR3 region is CATSDSLSGDYNEQFF. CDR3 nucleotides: TGTGCCACCAGTGATTCTTTATCCGGGGACTACAATGAGCAGTTCTTC.